One and the same sample provided the 9 T cell receptor beta chains below, sequenced in a study of blood T cell repertoires in COVID-19. Repertoires were generated with immunoSEQ multiplex PCR, while TCRdb's copy carries only in-frame clones and drops some. The repertoire consists of almost 55,000 clones, with about 85% occurring once and the leading ten covering around 2.5%. Specimen: peripheral blood. Receptor source: a man aged 50-59 years with acute or convalescent COVID-19.

This clone was counted between two and nine times. CDR3 nucleotides: TGTGCCTGGAGTCGCGAGGGGGCCTATGGCTACACCTTC. This sequence encodes CAWSREGAYGYTF. The chain is built from TRBV30 and TRBJ1-2; 7 positions agree with TRBD1. Germline lookup yields CDR1 GTSNPN and CDR2 SVGIG (reference sequence). With V trimmed by 2 bases and J by 4 bases, 4 bases remained unmatched. This CDR3 has 13 amino acids.

This rearrangement joins TRBV2 to TRBJ1-5, with D unresolved. The germline V gene has CDR1 SNHLY and CDR2 FYNNEI. Trimming stripped 7 bases from V and 1 base from J, with 8 bases between. CDR3 length: 13 residues. The CDR3 region is CASMGESNQPQHF. In DNA form, the CDR3 reads TGTGCCAGCATGGGAGAAAGCAATCAGCCCCAGCATTTT.

The V call is TRBV13, the J call TRBJ2-3; 11 bases fit TRBD2. Germline lookup yields CDR1 PRHDT and CDR2 FYEKMQ (reference sequence). The CDR3 length is 17 residues. The V and J ends lost 1 base and 1 base, in that order; junction bases with no gene match: 4. The CDR3 nucleotides read TGTGCCAGCAGCTTAGTTAGCGGGAGGGATGGCACAGATACGCAGTATTTT. Translation gives CASSLVSGRDGTDTQYF. Using reference TRBV13 and TRBJ2-3 for the parts outside the CDR3, the full variable domain is AAGVIQSPRHLIKEKRETATLKCYPIPRHDTVYWYQQGPGQDPQFLISFYEKMQSDKGSIPDRFSAQQFSDYHSELNMSSLELGDSALYFCASSLVSGRDGTDTQYFGPGTRLTVL.

This chain connects TRBV21-1 to TRBJ1-2; the listed D gene, TRBD1, was not tested against the DNA. TRBV21-1 is recorded as a pseudogene. CDR3 length equals 17 residues. The CDR3 DNA sequence: TGTGCCAGCAGCAAAGTCAAACAGGGGGCAAGACGCTATGGCTACACCTTC. As protein: CASSKVKQGARRYGYTF.

This rearrangement joins TRBV7-8 to TRBJ2-7; 7 nucleotides align to TRBD1. CDR1 and CDR2 from the germline V gene are SGHVS and FQNEAQ. J lost 6 bases, V lost 6 bases, and 8 bases had no gene match. The CDR3 totals 13 residues. The CDR3 nucleotides read TGTGCCAGCAGTCTAGACAGGGATCGCGAGCAGTACTTC. Residues: CASSLDRDREQYF.

Here the CDR3 reads CASSATRDRDSPLHF. The DNA for the CDR3 is TGTGCCAGTAGTGCGACCCGGGACAGGGATTCACCCCTCCACTTT. The rearrangement uses TRBV19 and TRBJ1-6; 9 positions agree with TRBD1. CDR1 and CDR2 (germline): LNHDA, SQIVND (reference sequence). The CDR3 totals 15 residues. The J segment lost 8 bases and the V segment lost 5 bases, leaving 7 bases of the junction unmatched. The variable domain in full, with the rest retrieved from reference TRBV19 and TRBJ1-6, is DGGITQSPKYLFRKEGQNVTLSCEQNLNHDAMYWYRQDPGQGLRLIYYSQIVNDFQKGDIAEGYSVSREKKESFPLTVTSAQKNPTAFYLCASSATRDRDSPLHFGNGTRLTVT.

CDR3 in amino acids: CASKQRVYEQYF. CDR3 bases: TGTGCCAGCAAGCAGCGGGTCTACGAGCAGTACTTC. The J gene is TRBJ2-7, the V gene TRBV2; a possible D gene is TRBD2 (6 bases). V lost 7 bases and J 3 bases, leaving 10 bases between the germline ends. CDR1 SNHLY and CDR2 FYNNEI come from the germline V gene. The CDR3 loop spans 12 amino acids.

The rearrangement links TRBV28 to TRBJ1-5; D is uncertain. V gave up 6 bases and J gave up 0 bases, with 24 bases separating them. The CDR3 spans 19 residues. Germline-derived CDR1 and CDR2 are MDHEN and SYDVKM. The CDR3 sequence: CASSPPGAGGFNSNQPQHF. In DNA, the CDR3 is TGTGCCAGCAGCCCGCCGGGCGCGGGCGGGTTCAATAGCAATCAGCCCCAGCATTTT.

The chain couples TRBV11-2 to TRBJ2-7; D is unclear. The CDR3 loop spans 12 amino acids. CDR1 SGHAT and CDR2 FQNNGV come from the germline V gene. Trimming shortened V by 0 bases and J by 7 bases, and 7 bases separated the two germline ends. The DNA for the CDR3 is TGTGCCAGCAGCTTAGACGGGTTTGAGCAGTACTTC. It is translated as CASSLDGFEQYF.